These 25 T cell receptor beta chains came from one sample sequenced in a study of T cell repertoires in cytomegalovirus infection. TCRdb re-called the reads with MiXCR, one entry per CDR3 protein. The sample holds roughly 990,000 distinct CDR3 sequences; less than 35% are singletons and the top ten take over 12%. Antigens for these TCRs are unknown. The sequenced sample was cultured CD8+ T cells from PBMCs, obtained from culture after CMV antigen stimulation. The receptors were gathered from a human donor in good health (CMV status not recorded). Some clones in this sample may be carry-over from other donors' samples.

The chain employs TRBV20-1 and TRBJ1-3, with D uncertain. The CDR3 is made up of 16 amino acids. Trimming took 0 bases from V and 4 from J, leaving 16 bases between them. The germline gives CDR1 DFQATT, CDR2 SNEGSKA (reference sequence). CDR3: CSAREMSWVSGNTIYF. In DNA, the CDR3 is TGCAGTGCTAGAGAGATGAGTTGGGTATCGGGAAACACCATATATTTT.

About this clonotype: The junction departs from germline at one end; a sequencing error may be responsible. The chain has TRBV7-9 and TRBJ1-1; D not resolved. The CDR3 is 10 residues long. CDR1 SEHNR and CDR2 FQNEAQ come from the germline V gene (reference sequence). The CDR3 DNA reads as TGCTTCAGGTGGAGCACTGAAGCTTTCTTT. Translated: CFRWSTEAFF.

This clonotype was counted between two and nine times. V usage is TRBV19 and J usage is TRBJ1-2; D not resolved. The ends were cut back, 0 bases at V and 8 bases at J, with 10 bases in the middle. The CDR3 runs 13 residues. Germline V gives CDR1 LNHDA, CDR2 SQIVND (reference sequence). The CDR3 DNA follows: TGTGCCAGTAGTATAGAGGCGACGGAGGGCTACACCTTC. Amino acid sequence: CASSIEATEGYTF.

The chain has TRBV6-6 and TRBJ2-7; TRBD1 aligns across 10 bases. Germline lookup yields CDR1 MNHNY and CDR2 SVGAGI (reference sequence). CDR3 length: 14 amino acids. Trimming cost V 2 bases and J 5 bases; bases outside gene matches: 3. The CDR3 loop is CASSYRGTGDEQYV. In nucleotides, the CDR3 is TGTGCCAGCAGTTACAGAGGGACAGGGGACGAGCAGTACGTC.

Here the CDR3 reads CASSTGARGAFF. The CDR3 region has the DNA TGTGCCAGCAGCACAGGGGCCCGTGGAGCTTTCTTT. The chain recombines TRBV27 with TRBJ1-1; 7 bases fit TRBD1. This CDR3 is built from 12 residues. The J segment lost 10 bases and the V segment lost 6 bases, leaving 8 bases of the junction unmatched. CDR1 MNHEY and CDR2 SMNVEV come from the germline V gene (reference sequence).

This clonotype was seen a few times. This chain links TRBV6-2 or TRBV6-3 with TRBJ2-7; D call uncertain. Deletions cut 0 bases from V and 3 bases from J, with 12 bases between. The CDR3 length is 15 residues. Per the germline V gene, CDR1 is MNHEY and CDR2 is SVGEGT. The chain's CDR3 is CASSYSRGMIYEQYV. In DNA form, the CDR3 reads TGTGCCAGCAGTTACTCGCGCGGTATGATCTACGAGCAGTACGTC.

As concerns this clonotype: Germline is not matched at one junction end, which may reflect a read error. The V gene is TRBV19, the J gene TRBJ1-1; D possibly corresponds to TRBD1 (6 bases). Germline V lookup: CDR1 LNHDA, CDR2 SQIVND (reference sequence). CDR3 length: 12 amino acids. CDR3 loop: CVSTPGETEAFF. Here the CDR3 DNA reads TGTGTCAGTACACCAGGGGAGACTGAAGCTTTCTTT.

This clonotype was recorded once. The chain combines TRBV27 with TRBJ2-1; possibly TRBD1 for D (5 bases). CDR3 length equals 14 residues. CDR1 is MNHEY, CDR2 SMNVEV, per germline (reference sequence). The V end lost 8 bases, the J end lost 5 bases, and 16 bases lay between the germline ends. The CDR3, as DNA: TGTGCCAGCCGCCTTCCAGGGTCCAACAATGAGCAGTTCTTC. As protein: CASRLPGSNNEQFF.

This clonotype has a handful of counts. The chain links TRBV4-3 to TRBJ1-2; D ambiguous. Trimming cost V 0 bases and J 6 bases, with 17 bases left between them. The CDR3 is 16 amino acids. CDR1 is LGHNA, CDR2 YSLEER, per germline. CDR3 DNA sequence: TGCGCCAGCAGCCAAGATCTAGGAGTGTCAACTGATGGCTACACCTTC. Its protein product is CASSQDLGVSTDGYTF.

This sequence joins TRBV4-3 and TRBJ2-1; D may match TRBD1 or TRBD2 (5 bases each). The V gene's germline CDR1 is LGHNA and CDR2 YSLEER. The CDR3 runs to 15 residues. Trimming removed 4 bases at V and 9 bases at J, with 19 bases between. The CDR3 coding sequence is TGCGCCAGCAGCCCCCTTCCCAGAGGGGCGGGTGAGCAGTTCTTC. It yields the protein CASSPLPRGAGEQFF.

This chain links TRBV12-5 with TRBJ2-7, with a tentative D call TRBD2 (6 bases). V gave up 7 bases and J gave up 3 bases, with 13 bases separating them. The CDR3 is 13 amino acids. Per germline, CDR1 LGHNT and CDR2 FRNRAP. CDR3 nucleotides: TGTGCTAGTGCCGATCGCGGGATCTACGAGCAGTACTTC. It encodes CASADRGIYEQYF.

This clonotype was seen many times. The J gene is TRBJ1-6, the V gene TRBV7-8; D perhaps matches TRBD1 (5 bases). CDR1 and CDR2 (germline): SGHVS, FQNEAQ. V lost 4 bases and J 6 bases, leaving 16 bases between the germline ends. The CDR3 runs to 16 residues. CDR3 loop: CASSSKAGTANSPLHF. CDR3 coding DNA: TGTGCCAGCAGCTCAAAAGCGGGGACGGCTAATTCACCCCTCCACTTT. The variable domain in full, completed from reference TRBV7-8 and TRBJ1-6, reads GAGVSQSPRYKVAKRGQDVALRCDPISGHVSLFWYQQALGQGPEFLTYFQNEAQLDKSGLPSDRFFAERPEGSVSTLKIQRTQQEDSAVYLCASSSKAGTANSPLHFGNGTRLTVT.

The sample holds a few counts of this clonotype. CDR3 sequence: CASRGGQGGDTEAFF. DNA for the CDR3: TGTGCCAGCAGAGGGGGACAGGGAGGGGACACTGAAGCTTTCTTT. The chain uses TRBV12-3 or TRBV12-4 and TRBJ1-1; 9 bases match TRBD1. The CDR3 extends over 15 amino acids. Losses at the gene ends were 6 bases for V and 3 bases for J; bases not matched to a gene: 8.

There are many counts of this clonotype. This may stem from a read error, because a much larger clone lies one nucleotide away. The CDR3 DNA follows: TGTGCCAGCAGCTTTGACGGCTATGGCTACACCTTC. Translation: CASSFDGYGYTF. The chain carries TRBV7-2 and TRBJ1-2; D unresolved. With 3 bases removed from V and 4 bases from J, the gap between germline ends came to 6 bases. The germline CDR1 and CDR2 sequences are SGHTA and FQGNSA. This CDR3 spans 12 amino acids.

J is TRBJ2-5 and V is TRBV24-1, with TRBD2 matching 9 bases. V was pared by 0 bases and J by 1 base, with 5 bases of the junction left unmatched. CDR1 KGHDR and CDR2 SFDVKD come from the germline V gene. This CDR3 is 17 amino acids long. CDR3 sequence reads: CATSDLESGGTQETQYF. DNA for the CDR3: TGTGCCACCAGTGATTTGGAGAGCGGGGGGACCCAAGAGACCCAGTACTTC.

In its sample, this clonotype was seen a few times. The rearrangement uses TRBV19 and TRBJ2-4; perhaps TRBD2 as D (6 bases). This CDR3 is 10 amino acids long. Germline V lookup: CDR1 LNHDA, CDR2 SQIVND (reference sequence). The V end lost 10 bases, the J end lost 5 bases, and 6 bases lay between the germline ends. The DNA for the CDR3 is TGTGCCACGGGGGAAAACATTCAGTACTTC. It is translated as CATGENIQYF.

This clonotype occurred a few times. The chain carries TRBV6-1 and TRBJ1-2; TRBD1 is a possible D gene (6 bases). The CDR3 loop spans 15 amino acids. Trimming took off 7 bases at V and 2 bases at J, with 17 bases between the two ends. Per the germline V gene, CDR1 is MNHNS and CDR2 is SASEGT. CDR3 coding DNA: TGTGCCAGCACCTTCTACCAGGGGTCCAACTATGGCTACACCTTC. Protein product: CASTFYQGSNYGYTF.

The chain links TRBV20-1 to TRBJ1-1; the D is unclear. Germline CDR1 is DFQATT and CDR2 is SNEGSKA (reference sequence). Trimming took 3 bases from V and 1 from J, leaving 15 bases between them. The CDR3 spans 15 residues. This CDR3 reads CSASGVRERNTEAFF. The DNA for the CDR3 is TGCAGTGCTAGTGGAGTAAGGGAAAGGAACACTGAAGCTTTCTTT.

The V call is TRBV7-9, the J call TRBJ1-2, with no clear D. The CDR3 runs to 11 residues. The ends were cut back, 7 bases at V and 5 bases at J, with 8 bases in the middle. Germline assignment: CDR1 SEHNR and CDR2 FQNEAQ (reference sequence). The CDR3 reads CASKVGYGYTF. The CDR3 DNA follows: TGTGCCAGCAAGGTGGGATATGGCTACACCTTC.

The V gene is TRBV7-9, the J gene TRBJ2-3, with 8 bases fitting TRBD1. CDR3 length: 14 amino acids. V was clipped by 6 bases and J by 7 bases; unmatched bases: 9. Germline-derived CDR1 and CDR2 are SEHNR and FQNEAQ (reference sequence). The CDR3 bases are TGTGCCAGCAGGCCGACTCAGGGGGCGAATACGCAGTATTTT. This translates into CASRPTQGANTQYF.

This clonotype came up a few times. V gene TRBV5-4 combines with J gene TRBJ2-1; possible D gene TRBD1, 6 bases. Germline V lookup: CDR1 SGHNT, CDR2 YYREEE (reference sequence). This CDR3 contains 15 residues. The V end lost 1 base, the J end lost 8 bases, and 16 bases lay between the germline ends. CDR3 sequence reads: CASSLQGRVTDEQFF. The CDR3 DNA reads as TGTGCCAGCAGCTTGCAGGGGCGGGTAACGGATGAGCAGTTCTTC.

The J gene is TRBJ1-5, the V gene TRBV28; D gene ambiguous. The CDR3 contains 17 residues. The V gene lost 4 bases and the J gene lost 2 bases, with 18 bases spanning the gap. Germline-derived CDR1 and CDR2 are MDHEN and SYDVKM. Here the CDR3 DNA reads TGTGCCAGCAGTTCCTTCCGGGCCCCACGGGGCAATCAGCCCCAGCATTTT. Translation: CASSSFRAPRGNQPQHF. The full variable domain, in which reference TRBV28 and TRBJ1-5 provide the parts outside the CDR3, is DVKVTQSSRYLVKRTGEKVFLECVQDMDHENMFWYRQDPGLGLRLIYFSYDVKMKEKGDIPEGYSVSREKKERFSLILESASTNQTSMYLCASSSFRAPRGNQPQHFGDGTRLSIL.

This clonotype was counted a few times. The rearrangement uses TRBV7-9 and TRBJ2-3, with D possibly being TRBD2 (5 bases). V shed 1 base and J shed 6 bases, with 17 bases lying between them. In germline, CDR1 is SEHNR, CDR2 FQNEAQ (reference sequence). The CDR3 sequence is 16 residues long. This CDR3 is CASSLGRTPPGDTQYF. As DNA, the CDR3 is TGTGCCAGCAGCTTAGGCAGGACGCCCCCGGGGGATACGCAGTATTTT.

The CDR3 DNA sequence: TGCGCCAGCAGTGAGTCTCGCGACAGGTGGGGCGGCACTGAAGCTTTCTTT. Its translation is CASSESRDRWGGTEAFF. The chain recombines TRBV10-1 with TRBJ1-1, with a possible D match to TRBD1 (6 bases). Germline CDR1 reads WNHNN; CDR2 reads SYGVQD (reference sequence). The CDR3 is 17 residues long. V lost 0 bases, J lost 4 bases, and 18 bases lay in between.

This clonotype was seen a handful of times. The chain links TRBV19 to TRBJ1-5, with 12 nucleotides matching TRBD1. V trimming: 8 bases; J trimming: 5 bases; junction bases outside the gene matches: 22. This CDR3 is built from 20 residues. CDR1 and CDR2 (germline): LNHDA, SQIVND (reference sequence). The CDR3 region is CASGTGAGTGGVSWYQPQHF. The CDR3 nucleotides are TGTGCCAGTGGAACGGGAGCCGGGACAGGGGGCGTTAGTTGGTATCAGCCCCAGCATTTT.